This passage covers 12 T cell receptor beta chains from one sample sequenced in a study of graft-versus-host responses after intestinal transplantation (dated by TCRdb to 2020 to 2023). The library was obtained by the immunoSEQ multiplex PCR assay. The table comes from immuneACCESS by way of TCRdb, which keeps in-frame sequences with V and J called. Part of the clones is missing from these tables; in studies checked, under half for an unresolved V gene and the rest for unknown reasons. The sample yields tens of thousands of clones; 80% to 95% were counted once. The ten largest clonotypes hold about 5.9% of the sample. The sequencing used PBMCs, collected approximately 740 days after a first intestinal transplant, on the day of a second. These receptors all stem from a human patient who received an intestinal transplant, so some T cells may come from the graft donor.

This chain joins TRBV19 and TRBJ1-5, with D possibly TRBD1 on 5 matching bases. Trimming removed 3 bases from V and 4 bases from J, with 16 bases in between. CDR3 length: 16 amino acids. CDR1 is LNHDA, CDR2 SQIVND, per germline (reference sequence). As DNA, the CDR3 is TGTGCCAGTAGTATCTTGGCAGGGCGAAGAAATCAGCCCCAGCATTTT. Its protein is CASSILAGRRNQPQHF.

V gene TRBV11-2 combines with J gene TRBJ2-7, with D perhaps matching TRBD1 or TRBD2 (5 bases each). This CDR3 is built from 15 residues. CDR1 is SGHAT and CDR2 is FQNNGV in the germline V gene. With 5 bases removed from V and 2 bases from J, the gap between germline ends came to 16 bases. CDR3 residues: CASSARRDGAYEQYF. The DNA for the CDR3 is TGTGCCAGCAGCGCTCGCCGGGACGGAGCCTACGAGCAGTACTTC.

V usage is TRBV15 and J usage is TRBJ1-2; 7 bases agree with TRBD1. The germline V gene has CDR1 LNHNV and CDR2 YYDKDF (reference sequence). V was pared by 5 bases and J by 4 bases, with 10 bases of the junction left unmatched. The CDR3 extends over 15 amino acids. The CDR3 coding sequence is TGTGCCACCAGCCCTTACGACAGGGAGGGCTATGGCTACACCTTC. This codes for CATSPYDREGYGYTF.

The chain carries TRBV27 and TRBJ2-3; TRBD2 matches at 9 bases. The J segment lost 2 bases and the V segment lost 6 bases, leaving 6 bases of the junction unmatched. This CDR3 comprises 15 residues. The germline V gene has CDR1 MNHEY and CDR2 SMNVEV (reference sequence). In nucleotides, the CDR3 is TGTGCCAGCAGCTATCTAGCGGGACACACAGATACGCAGTATTTT. Encoded protein: CASSYLAGHTDTQYF.

The count of this clone is one. The chain has TRBV6-1 and TRBJ1-1, with 7 bases identical to TRBD1. V lost 8 bases and J lost 12; bases outside the gene matches: 15. Per the germline V gene, CDR1 is MNHNS and CDR2 is SASEGT. The CDR3 is 13 amino acids. The CDR3 DNA reads TGTGCCAGCGGGGAGGGACAGTCGTTTGGGACTTTCTTT. It encodes CASGEGQSFGTFF.

This chain uses TRBV18 with TRBJ1-1; 8 bases line up with TRBD1. The CDR3 is 15 amino acids. The trim removed 3 bases at V and 4 bases at J, leaving 7 bases unmatched. Germline values: CDR1 KGHSH, CDR2 LQKENI. CDR3 in DNA: TGTGCCAGCTCACCCGACAGGGGAGGAGGCACTGAAGCTTTCTTT. Its translation: CASSPDRGGGTEAFF.

The chain employs TRBV7-2 and TRBJ1-1; no clear D gene. Trimming shortened V by 2 bases and J by 4 bases, and 14 bases separated the two germline ends. Germline loops: CDR1 SGHTA, CDR2 FQGNSA. The CDR3 is made up of 15 amino acids. In DNA, the CDR3 is TGTGCCAGCAGCTTATACGGCGGCGGCGCCACTGAAGCTTTCTTT. Protein sequence: CASSLYGGGATEAFF.

The chain links TRBV18 to TRBJ2-7; TRBD1 aligns across 8 bases. The V and J ends lost 4 bases and 3 bases, in that order; junction bases with no gene match: 5. This CDR3 is built from 14 residues. The germline CDR1 and CDR2 sequences are KGHSH and LQKENI. Here the CDR3 DNA reads TGTGCCAGCTCACAGGGGACAGGATACTACGAGCAGTACTTC. Its protein product is CASSQGTGYYEQYF.

The V gene is TRBV9, the J gene TRBJ2-3; D might be TRBD1 or TRBD2, each matching 5 bases. Deletions cut 6 bases from V and 2 bases from J, with 10 bases between. Germline lookup yields CDR1 SGDLS and CDR2 YYNGEE. The CDR3 has 13 amino acids. CDR3 sequence: CASTDGATDTQYF. The CDR3 DNA follows: TGTGCCAGCACCGACGGGGCCACAGATACGCAGTATTTT.

The J gene is TRBJ2-7, the V gene TRBV6-1; D not certain. CDR1 is MNHNS and CDR2 is SASEGT in the germline V gene. This CDR3 has 14 amino acids. Trimming took 0 bases from V and 3 from J, leaving 9 bases between them. The chain's CDR3 is CASSEAPGYYEQYF. CDR3 DNA sequence: TGTGCCAGCAGTGAAGCGCCAGGTTACTACGAGCAGTACTTC.

The gene calls are TRBV4-2 and TRBJ1-1, with D unresolved. The CDR3 covers 17 residues. CDR1 and CDR2 (germline): LGHNA, YNFKEQ. V gave up 1 base and J gave up 3 bases, with 18 bases separating them. CDR3 loop: CASSQGSGGRKDTEAFF. DNA for the CDR3: TGTGCCAGCAGCCAAGGGTCGGGTGGGCGGAAGGACACTGAAGCTTTCTTT.

The V and J genes are TRBV28 and TRBJ1-1; D not resolved. CDR3 length: 14 amino acids. Germline V gene lookup returns CDR1 MDHEN and CDR2 SYDVKM. V was trimmed by 8 bases and J by 5 bases, leaving 18 bases between them. In DNA, the CDR3 is TGTGCCAGCCCTCCGACCGGGGAAGGGACTGAAGCTTTCTTT. It encodes CASPPTGEGTEAFF.